This T cell receptor beta chain was found in a study of shared clonotypes between healthy human individuals. Positively selected for CCR7, the CD45RO-negative cells used as naive CD8 cells excluded terminally differentiated effector memory CD45RA+ cells. Generated by immunoSEQ multiplex PCR, the TCRdb table keeps only in-frame clones and is missing some. The table includes fewer than 1 million clones, about 96% detected once. V dropped 4 bases and J dropped 7 bases, with 22 bases sitting between them. The germline V gene has CDR1 SGHTA and CDR2 FQGTGA. The CDR3 consists of 16 residues. This receptor was identified in a man aged 30-40 years in good health. The sample consisted of naive CD8+ T cells sorted from blood. V is TRBV7-3 and J is TRBJ1-2; TRBD1 is a possible D gene (5 bases). CDR3 sequence reads: CASSSGTDSPWSGYTF. CDR3 bases: TGTGCCAGCAGCTCAGGAACCGACAGTCCTTGGTCTGGCTACACCTTC.